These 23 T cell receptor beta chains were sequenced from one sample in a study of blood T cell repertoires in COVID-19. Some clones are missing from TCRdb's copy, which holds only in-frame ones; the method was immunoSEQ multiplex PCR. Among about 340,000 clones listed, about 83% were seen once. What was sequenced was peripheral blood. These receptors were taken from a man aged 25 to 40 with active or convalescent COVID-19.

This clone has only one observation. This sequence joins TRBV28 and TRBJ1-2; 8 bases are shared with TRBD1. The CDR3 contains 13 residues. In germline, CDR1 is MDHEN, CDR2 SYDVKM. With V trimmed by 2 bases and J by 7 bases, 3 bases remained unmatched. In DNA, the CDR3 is TGTGCCAGCAGTTTAACGACAGGGGTTGGCTACACCTTC. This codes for CASSLTTGVGYTF.

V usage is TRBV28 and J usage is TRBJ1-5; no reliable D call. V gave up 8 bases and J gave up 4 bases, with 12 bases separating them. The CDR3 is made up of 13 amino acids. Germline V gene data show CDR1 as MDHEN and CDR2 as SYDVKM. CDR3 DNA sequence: TGTGCCAGCTCCTTGCGAGTAAATCAGCCCCAGCATTTT. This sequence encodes CASSLRVNQPQHF.

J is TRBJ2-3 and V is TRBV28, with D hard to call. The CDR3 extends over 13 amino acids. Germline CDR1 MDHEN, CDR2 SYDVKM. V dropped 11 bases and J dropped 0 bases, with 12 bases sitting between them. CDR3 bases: TGTGCCTCACGACTGTATAGCACAGATACGCAGTATTTT. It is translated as CASRLYSTDTQYF. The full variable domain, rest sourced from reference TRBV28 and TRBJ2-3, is DVKVTQSSRYLVKRTGEKVFLECVQDMDHENMFWYRQDPGLGLRLIYFSYDVKMKEKGDIPEGYSVSREKKERFSLILESASTNQTSMYLCASRLYSTDTQYFGPGTRLTVL.

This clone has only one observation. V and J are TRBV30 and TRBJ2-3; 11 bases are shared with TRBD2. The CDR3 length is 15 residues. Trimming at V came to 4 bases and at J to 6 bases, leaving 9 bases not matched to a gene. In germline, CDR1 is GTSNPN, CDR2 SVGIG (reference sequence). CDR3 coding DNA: TGTGCCTGGAAGATAGCGGGAGGGCCCTCCGATACGCAGTATTTT. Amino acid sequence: CAWKIAGGPSDTQYF. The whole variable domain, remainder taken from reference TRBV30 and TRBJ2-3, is SQTIHQWPATLVQPVGSPLSLECTVEGTSNPNLYWYRQAAGRGLQLLFYSVGIGQISSEVPQNLSASRPQDRQFILSSKKLLLSDSGFYLCAWKIAGGPSDTQYFGPGTRLTVL.

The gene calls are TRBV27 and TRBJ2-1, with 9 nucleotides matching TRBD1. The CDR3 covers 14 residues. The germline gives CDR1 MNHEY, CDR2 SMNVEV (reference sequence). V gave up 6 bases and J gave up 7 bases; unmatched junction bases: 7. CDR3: CASRTGGVGNEQFF. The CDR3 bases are TGTGCCAGCAGAACAGGGGGCGTTGGGAATGAGCAGTTCTTC.

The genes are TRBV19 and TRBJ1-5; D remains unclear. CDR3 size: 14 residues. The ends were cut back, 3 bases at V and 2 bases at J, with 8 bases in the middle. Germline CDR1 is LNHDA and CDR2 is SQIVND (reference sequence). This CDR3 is CASSISVGNQPQHF. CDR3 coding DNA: TGTGCCAGTAGTATTTCAGTCGGCAATCAGCCCCAGCATTTT.

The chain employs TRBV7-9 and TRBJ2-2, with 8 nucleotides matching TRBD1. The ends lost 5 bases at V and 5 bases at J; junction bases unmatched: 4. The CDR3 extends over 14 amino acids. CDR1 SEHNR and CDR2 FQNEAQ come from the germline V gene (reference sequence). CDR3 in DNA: TGTGCCAGCAGCGGACAGGGCCGGACCGGGGAGCTGTTTTTT. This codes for CASSGQGRTGELFF.

CDR3 nucleotides: TGTGCCAGCAGACAGGGACTACCTAGCACAGATACGCAGTATTTT. As protein: CASRQGLPSTDTQYF. The chain has TRBV6-5 and TRBJ2-3; D may be TRBD2 (7 bases). V gave up 6 bases and J gave up 0 bases, with 13 bases separating them. In germline, CDR1 is MNHEY, CDR2 SVGAGI. The CDR3 extends over 15 amino acids.

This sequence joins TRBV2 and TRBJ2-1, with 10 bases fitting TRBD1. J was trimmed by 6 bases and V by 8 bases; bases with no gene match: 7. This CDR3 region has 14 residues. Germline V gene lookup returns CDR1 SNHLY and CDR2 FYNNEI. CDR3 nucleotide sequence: TGTGCCAGCTCCGGGACAGGGGTGGGCAATGAGCAGTTCTTC. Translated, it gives CASSGTGVGNEQFF.

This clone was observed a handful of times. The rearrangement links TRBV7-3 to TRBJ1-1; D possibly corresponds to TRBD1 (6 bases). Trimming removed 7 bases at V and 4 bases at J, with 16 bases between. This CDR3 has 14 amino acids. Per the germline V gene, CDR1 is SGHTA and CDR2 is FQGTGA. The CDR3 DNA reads TGTGCCAGCACGCCAGGGGCCGGAGGCACTGAAGCTTTCTTT. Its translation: CASTPGAGGTEAFF.

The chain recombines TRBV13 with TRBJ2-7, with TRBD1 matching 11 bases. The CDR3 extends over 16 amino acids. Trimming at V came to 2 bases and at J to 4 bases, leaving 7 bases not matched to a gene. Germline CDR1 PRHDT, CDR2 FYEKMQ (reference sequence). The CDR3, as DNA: TGTGCCAGCAGCTTACTCGGGACAGGGGGTCCGTACGAGCAGTACTTC. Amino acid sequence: CASSLLGTGGPYEQYF.

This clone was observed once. CDR3 bases: TGTGCCAGCAGCGTAGCGGCTAGCGGGAGACTTGAGCAGTTCTTC. Protein: CASSVAASGRLEQFF. The chain is built from TRBV9 and TRBJ2-1; TRBD2 aligns across 10 bases. Germline CDR1 is SGDLS and CDR2 is YYNGEE. The CDR3 runs to 15 residues. V lost 0 bases, J lost 9 bases, and 6 bases stayed unmatched.

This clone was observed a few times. The CDR3: CAWSTGLVNEKLFF. The CDR3 DNA follows: TGTGCCTGGAGTACAGGGCTGGTTAATGAAAAACTGTTTTTT. The genes are TRBV30 and TRBJ1-4, with a tentative D call TRBD1 (6 bases). The CDR3 is 14 residues long. The germline V gene has CDR1 GTSNPN and CDR2 SVGIG (reference sequence). Trimming removed 2 bases at V and 4 bases at J, with 11 bases between. The variable domain in full, completed from reference TRBV30 and TRBJ1-4, reads SQTIHQWPATLVQPVGSPLSLECTVEGTSNPNLYWYRQAAGRGLQLLFYSVGIGQISSEVPQNLSASRPQDRQFILSSKKLLLSDSGFYLCAWSTGLVNEKLFFGSGTQLSVL.

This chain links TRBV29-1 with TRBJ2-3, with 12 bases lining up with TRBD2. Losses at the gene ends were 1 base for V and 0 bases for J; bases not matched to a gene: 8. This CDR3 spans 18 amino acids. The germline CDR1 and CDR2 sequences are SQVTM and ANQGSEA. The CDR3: CSVEAGLAGSSSTDTQYF. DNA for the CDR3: TGCAGCGTTGAAGCTGGACTAGCGGGGTCCTCTAGCACAGATACGCAGTATTTT.

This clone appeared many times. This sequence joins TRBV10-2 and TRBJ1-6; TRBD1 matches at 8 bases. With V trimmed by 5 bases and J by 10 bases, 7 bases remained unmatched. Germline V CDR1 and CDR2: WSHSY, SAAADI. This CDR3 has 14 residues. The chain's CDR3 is CASSPGQGRSPLHF. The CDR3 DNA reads TGCGCCAGCAGTCCTGGACAGGGTCGGTCACCCCTCCACTTT.

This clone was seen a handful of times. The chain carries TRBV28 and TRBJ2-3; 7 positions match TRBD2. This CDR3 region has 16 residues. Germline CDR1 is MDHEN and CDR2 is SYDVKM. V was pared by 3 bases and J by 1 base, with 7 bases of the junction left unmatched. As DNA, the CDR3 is TGTGCCAGCAGTTTTAGGGAGGGAGAGGGCACAGATACGCAGTATTTT. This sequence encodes CASSFREGEGTDTQYF.

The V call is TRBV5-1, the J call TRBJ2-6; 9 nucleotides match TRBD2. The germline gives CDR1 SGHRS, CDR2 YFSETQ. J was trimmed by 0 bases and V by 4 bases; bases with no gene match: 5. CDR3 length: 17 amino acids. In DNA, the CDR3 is TGCGCCAGCAGCCGAGCGGGGGGTCTCTCTGGGGCCAACGTCCTGACTTTC. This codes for CASSRAGGLSGANVLTF.

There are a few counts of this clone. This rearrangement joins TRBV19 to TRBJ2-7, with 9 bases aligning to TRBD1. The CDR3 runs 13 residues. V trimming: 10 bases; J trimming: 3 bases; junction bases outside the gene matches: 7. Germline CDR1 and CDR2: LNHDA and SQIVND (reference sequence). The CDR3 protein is CATTGTGYYEQYF. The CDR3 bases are TGTGCCACTACCGGGACAGGGTACTACGAGCAGTACTTC.

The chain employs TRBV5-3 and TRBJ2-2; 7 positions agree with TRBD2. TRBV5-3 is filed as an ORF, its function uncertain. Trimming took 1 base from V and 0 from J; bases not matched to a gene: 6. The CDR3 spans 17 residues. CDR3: CARSLLAEPANTGELFF. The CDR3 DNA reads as TGTGCCAGAAGCTTGCTAGCGGAACCCGCGAACACCGGGGAGCTGTTTTTT.

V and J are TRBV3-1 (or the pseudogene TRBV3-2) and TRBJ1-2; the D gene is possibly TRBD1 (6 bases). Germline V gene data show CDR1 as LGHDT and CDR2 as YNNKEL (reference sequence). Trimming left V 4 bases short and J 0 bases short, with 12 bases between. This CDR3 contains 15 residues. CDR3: CASSLGGDANYGYTF. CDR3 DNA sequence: TGTGCCAGCAGCCTAGGGGGGGACGCTAACTATGGCTACACCTTC.

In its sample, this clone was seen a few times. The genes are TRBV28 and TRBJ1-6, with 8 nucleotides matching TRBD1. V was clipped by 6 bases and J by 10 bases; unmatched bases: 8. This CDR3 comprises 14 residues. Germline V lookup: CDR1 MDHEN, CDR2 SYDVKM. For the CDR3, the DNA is TGTGCCAGCAGCCCGGACAGGGTGCGGTCACCCCTCCACTTT. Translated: CASSPDRVRSPLHF.

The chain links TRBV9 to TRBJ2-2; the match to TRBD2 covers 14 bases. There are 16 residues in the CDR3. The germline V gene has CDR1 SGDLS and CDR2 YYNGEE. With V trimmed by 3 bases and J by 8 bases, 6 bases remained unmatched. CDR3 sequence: CASSAWTSGGQGELFF. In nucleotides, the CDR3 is TGTGCCAGCAGCGCATGGACTAGCGGGGGGCAAGGGGAGCTGTTTTTT. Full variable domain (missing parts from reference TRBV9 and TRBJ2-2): DSGVTQTPKHLITATGQRVTLRCSPRSGDLSVYWYQQSLDQGLQFLIQYYNGEERAKGNILERFSAQQFPDLHSELNLSSLELGDSALYFCASSAWTSGGQGELFFGEGSRLTVL.

The CDR3 spells CASSRLLSGGSEKLFF. The CDR3 coding sequence is TGCGCCAGCAGCCGGCTTCTGAGTGGAGGGAGCGAAAAACTGTTTTTT. The chain joins TRBV4-3 to TRBJ1-4, with D unresolved. Germline V gives CDR1 LGHNA, CDR2 YSLEER. The CDR3 length is 16 residues. Trimming cost V 4 bases and J 8 bases, with 20 bases left between them.